Each of the 18 T cell receptor beta chains below was sequenced from the same sample in a study of spatial heterogeneity in lung cancer. A single record per CDR3 protein comes from TCRdb applying MiXCR to the 5' RACE reads. The table includes some 36,000 distinct CDR3 sequences, approximately 8% detected once. Described time point: blood at routine non-recurrence follow-up after resection. Specimen: PBMCs, collected at follow-up. These receptors originate from a male donor with early-stage non-small cell lung cancer.

This clonotype was observed at least ten times. The V and J genes are TRBV12-3 or TRBV12-4 and TRBJ2-6, with 10 bases matching TRBD1. The V segment lost 4 bases and the J segment 0 bases; nucleotides outside the gene matches: 9. This CDR3 contains 19 residues. The CDR3 region is CASSSGGWTGGSGANVLTF. CDR3 nucleotides: TGTGCCAGCAGTTCGGGTGGGTGGACAGGGGGCTCTGGGGCCAACGTCCTGACTTTC.

This clonotype was observed a single time. This chain joins TRBV11-2 and TRBJ1-4; unclear D gene. The CDR3 contains 12 residues. The V end lost 4 bases, the J end lost 5 bases, and 5 bases lay between the germline ends. Germline assignment: CDR1 SGHAT and CDR2 FQNNGV. Here the CDR3 DNA reads TGTGCCAGCAGCTCCCTGAATGAAAAACTGTTTTTT. Its protein is CASSSLNEKLFF. The entire variable domain, with the rest obtained from reference TRBV11-2 and TRBJ1-4, is as follows: EAGVAQSPRYKIIEKRQSVAFWCNPISGHATLYWYQQILGQGPKLLIQFQNNGVVDDSQLPKDRFSAERLKGVDSTLKIQPAKLEDSAVYLCASSSLNEKLFFGSGTQLSVL.

This clonotype qualifies as medium-sized. The V call is TRBV18, the J call TRBJ2-1; no firm D call. This CDR3 contains 10 residues. In germline, CDR1 is KGHSH, CDR2 LQKENI. The ends were cut back, 8 bases at V and 3 bases at J, with 2 bases in the middle. The CDR3 reads CASSYNEQFF. CDR3 sequence (DNA): TGTGCCAGCAGCTACAATGAGCAGTTCTTC.

This clonotype was picked up many times. The chain joins TRBV14 to TRBJ1-2; the match to TRBD1 covers 7 bases. Germline V gives CDR1 SGHDN, CDR2 FVKESK. This CDR3 has 15 amino acids. V dropped 2 bases and J dropped 2; count of bases not matched to a gene: 5. The CDR3 loop reads CASSQQTGVNYGYTF. The CDR3 DNA is TGTGCCAGCAGCCAACAAACAGGGGTCAACTATGGCTACACCTTC. Supplemented by reference TRBV14 and TRBJ1-2, the full variable domain reads EAGVTQFPSHSVIEKGQTVTLRCDPISGHDNLYWYRRVMGKEIKFLLHFVKESKQDESGMPNNRFLAERTGGTYSTLKVQPAELEDSGVYFCASSQQTGVNYGYTFGSGTRLTVV.

Only a few counts were recorded for this clonotype. The chain recombines TRBV11-2 with TRBJ2-7; TRBD1 aligns across 9 bases. The CDR3 is made up of 16 amino acids. V lost 1 base to trimming and J lost 4 bases; unmatched junction nucleotides: 8. Looked up from germline, CDR1 is SGHAT and CDR2 is FQNNGV. This chain's CDR3 is CASSLAGQGITYEQYF. In DNA form, the CDR3 reads TGTGCCAGCAGCTTAGCAGGACAGGGGATTACTTACGAGCAGTACTTC. Complete variable domain (other parts from reference TRBV11-2 and TRBJ2-7): EAGVAQSPRYKIIEKRQSVAFWCNPISGHATLYWYQQILGQGPKLLIQFQNNGVVDDSQLPKDRFSAERLKGVDSTLKIQPAKLEDSAVYLCASSLAGQGITYEQYFGPGTRLTVT.

This clonotype was recorded at least ten times. The genes are TRBV4-1 and TRBJ2-7; maybe TRBD1 (5 bases). V lost 0 bases, J lost 1 base, and 10 bases lay in between. Per the germline V gene, CDR1 is MGHRA and CDR2 is YSYEKL. The CDR3 extends over 15 amino acids. CDR3 sequence reads: CASSQEGQGSYEQYF. The CDR3 nucleotides are TGCGCCAGCAGCCAAGAGGGGCAGGGATCCTACGAGCAGTACTTC.

This clonotype was recorded many times. The CDR3 protein is CASSLIQGTLPDEQYF. The CDR3 coding sequence is TGTGCCAGCAGTTTAATACAGGGAACCCTGCCGGACGAGCAGTACTTC. V usage is TRBV6-5 and J usage is TRBJ2-7; possibly TRBD1 for D (6 bases). Germline V gene data show CDR1 as MNHEY and CDR2 as SVGAGI. The CDR3 is 16 residues long. V lost 4 bases and J 5 bases, leaving 21 bases between the germline ends.

Sample share makes this clonotype medium-sized. This chain links TRBV7-9 with TRBJ1-2; the D is unclear. V shed 1 base and J shed 5 bases, with 5 bases lying between them. This CDR3 comprises 12 residues. Per germline, CDR1 SEHNR and CDR2 FQNEAQ (reference sequence). The DNA for the CDR3 is TGTGCCAGCAGCTTAGGAGGGTATGGCTACACCTTC. It encodes CASSLGGYGYTF.

The chain is built from TRBV5-1 and TRBJ2-6; no clear D gene. There are 18 residues in the CDR3. Trimming left V 0 bases short and J 0 bases short, with 13 bases between. The germline gives CDR1 SGHRS, CDR2 YFSETQ. The CDR3 is CASSLEGTATSGANVLTF. As DNA, the CDR3 is TGCGCCAGCAGCTTGGAAGGTACGGCGACCTCTGGGGCCAACGTCCTGACTTTC. Looking up the rest from reference TRBV5-1 and TRBJ2-6 gives the full variable domain: KAGVTQTPRYLIKTRGQQVTLSCSPISGHRSVSWYQQTPGQGLQFLFEYFSETQRNKGNFPGRFSGRQFSNSRSEMNVSTLELGDSALYLCASSLEGTATSGANVLTFGAGSRLTVL.

A note on this clonotype: A read error may explain this, as a much larger clone is one base away. The rearrangement links TRBV6-2 or TRBV6-3 to TRBJ1-5, with D tentatively TRBD1 (5 bases). Germline CDR1 and CDR2: MNHEY and SVGEGT. The CDR3 consists of 15 residues. The CDR3 is CVSSWAGTRNQPQHF. In DNA form, the CDR3 reads TGTGTCAGCAGTTGGGCTGGGACGAGGAATCAGCCCCAGCATTTT.

This clonotype was detected ten times or more. The chain has TRBV20-1 and TRBJ1-5; D possibly corresponds to TRBD1 (6 bases). The CDR3 is 15 amino acids. Germline loops: CDR1 DFQATT, CDR2 SNEGSKA (reference sequence). V was pared by 0 bases and J by 7 bases, with 16 bases between. CDR3 sequence: CSARDVGGLGQPQHF. The CDR3 DNA sequence: TGCAGTGCTAGAGATGTAGGGGGTTTAGGCCAGCCCCAGCATTTT.

CDR3 coding DNA: TGTGCCAGCAGCTCAGCCCAGGGCTCCTACGAGCAGTACTTC. Amino acids: CASSSAQGSYEQYF. The chain couples TRBV7-9 to TRBJ2-7, with D perhaps TRBD1 (5 bases). Trimming shortened V by 4 bases and J by 0 bases, and 10 bases separated the two germline ends. Per the germline V gene, CDR1 is SEHNR and CDR2 is FQNEAQ (reference sequence). There are 14 residues in the CDR3.

The sample holds many counts of this clonotype. The V call is TRBV19, the J call TRBJ1-6; unclear D gene. V lost 10 bases to trimming and J lost 2 bases, with 12 bases between them. CDR3 length: 14 amino acids. Germline V CDR1 and CDR2: LNHDA, SQIVND (reference sequence). The CDR3 DNA reads as TGTGCCACTAGAGGAACAGCCTATAATTCACCCCTCCACTTT. Residues: CATRGTAYNSPLHF. Full variable domain (rest looked up from reference TRBV19 and TRBJ1-6): DGGITQSPKYLFRKEGQNVTLSCEQNLNHDAMYWYRQDPGQGLRLIYYSQIVNDFQKGDIAEGYSVSREKKESFPLTVTSAQKNPTAFYLCATRGTAYNSPLHFGNGTRLTVT.

In its sample, this clonotype was seen many times. The chain is built from TRBV3-1 and TRBJ2-5; no reliable D call. Trimming removed 0 bases from V and 6 bases from J, with 8 bases in between. The CDR3 loop spans 13 amino acids. Per the germline V gene, CDR1 is LGHDT and CDR2 is YNNKEL (reference sequence). The CDR3 reads CASSQDRIQTQYF. In DNA, the CDR3 is TGTGCCAGCAGCCAAGATCGGATTCAGACCCAGTACTTC.

This clonotype was seen ten or more times. The chain combines TRBV5-1 with TRBJ2-2; 9 nucleotides line up with TRBD1. The CDR3 consists of 15 residues. Trimming cost V 4 bases and J 5 bases; bases outside gene matches: 6. CDR1 is SGHRS, CDR2 YFSETQ, per germline. CDR3 sequence (DNA): TGCGCCAGCAGCCCTACAGGGGGCTGGACCGGGGAGCTGTTTTTT. It codes for CASSPTGGWTGELFF.

This clonotype was recorded a few times. The CDR3 coding sequence is TGTGCCAGCAGTTCCCTCGGGGCCCGCGAGCAGTACTTC. This encodes CASSSLGAREQYF. This chain links TRBV6-6 with TRBJ2-7; D may be TRBD1 or TRBD2 (5 bases each). Trimming took 4 bases from V and 6 from J, leaving 13 bases between them. The germline gives CDR1 MNHNY, CDR2 SVGAGI (reference sequence). This CDR3 contains 13 residues.

Many counts were recorded for this clonotype. This chain connects TRBV10-3 to TRBJ1-4; the match to TRBD1 covers 9 bases. Losses at the gene ends were 11 bases for V and 7 bases for J; bases not matched to a gene: 8. The CDR3 spans 13 residues. Germline assignment: CDR1 ENHRY and CDR2 SYGVKD. The CDR3 sequence is CAAGGQGGEKLFF. The CDR3 DNA reads TGTGCCGCGGGGGGACAGGGAGGTGAAAAACTGTTTTTT.

This sequence joins TRBV4-1 and TRBJ2-1, with D uncertain. CDR3 length equals 13 residues. Germline V gives CDR1 MGHRA, CDR2 YSYEKL. With 3 bases removed from V and 10 bases from J, the gap between germline ends came to 13 bases. CDR3 nucleotides: TGCGCCAGCAGCCATTTCGAGTTCAGGGAGCAGTTCTTC. This codes for CASSHFEFREQFF.